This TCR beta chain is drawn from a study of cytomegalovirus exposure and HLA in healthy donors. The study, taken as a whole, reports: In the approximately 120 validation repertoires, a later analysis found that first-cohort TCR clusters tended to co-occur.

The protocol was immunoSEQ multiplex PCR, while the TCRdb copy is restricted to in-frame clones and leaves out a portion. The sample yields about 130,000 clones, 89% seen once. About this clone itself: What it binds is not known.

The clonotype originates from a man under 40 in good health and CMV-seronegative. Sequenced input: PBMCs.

CDR3 sequence reads: CASSQASPATGEGYTF. As DNA, the CDR3 is TGTGCCAGCAGCCAAGCCTCTCCGGCTACAGGGGAGGGCTACACCTTC. The chain joins TRBV14 to TRBJ1-2, with TRBD1 matching over 7 bases. V shed 1 base and J 8 bases; nucleotides not matched to a gene: 13. The CDR3 has 16 amino acids. Germline V CDR1 and CDR2: SGHDN, FVKESK.